The clone carrying this T cell receptor (beta chain) was seen just once. Antigen specificity is unknown. Trimming removed 4 bases at V and 0 bases at J, with 16 bases between. Germline CDR1 reads LNHDA; CDR2 reads SQIVND (reference sequence). CDR3 length: 16 amino acids. The data are from a study of shared clonotypes between healthy human individuals. Overall study findings and caveats: Some clonotypes were shared by all four sorted-subset donors, while others were not shared. The non-shared ones had lower generation probabilities than the shared ones. When naive CD4 clonotypes were compared across a few donors, approximately 5% were shared.

There were no recent acute infections or vaccinations among the donors, who were healthy HIV-negative adults. Naive CD4+ cells were CD45RA-selected; the remaining cells were memory. Sequencing was performed with immunoSEQ multiplex PCR; in TCRdb, only in-frame clones are kept and a portion is missing. Among about 1 million clones, about 75% were seen once, and the ten largest hold approximately 1.5%. Specimen: memory CD4+ T cells sorted from blood. Noted subset: CD45RA-negative fraction. The gene calls are TRBV19 and TRBJ2-7, with TRBD1 as a possible D gene (6 bases). This receptor was taken from a man aged 18 to 29 in good health. The CDR3 spells CASSTPQGTLSYEQYF. CDR3 nucleotide sequence: TGTGCCAGTAGTACCCCACAGGGTACCCTCTCCTACGAGCAGTACTTC.